A single sample gave rise to the 14 T cell receptor beta chains below, sequenced in a study of Tregs in tolerant kidney transplant recipients. Here immunoSEQ multiplex PCR was the method, and the copy in TCRdb shows in-frame clones only, minus some. The top ten clones hold around 0.6% of a sample with 100,000 to 150,000 clones, around nine tenths of them seen once. Sequencing used CD4+ T cells from blood. All receptors come from a human donor in good health.

The chain joins TRBV6-4 to TRBJ1-1; 7 bases are a match to TRBD1. The junction had 2 bases not matched to a gene; V was cut back by 4 bases and J by 3 bases. The CDR3 totals 13 residues. Germline V CDR1 and CDR2: MRHNA, SNTAGT. The CDR3 protein is CASSADRDTEAFF. CDR3 DNA: TGTGCCAGCAGTGCTGACAGGGACACTGAAGCTTTCTTT.

The V call is TRBV29-1, the J call TRBJ2-5; 10 bases fit TRBD1. J was trimmed by 6 bases and V by 6 bases; bases with no gene match: 10. From germline, CDR1 is SQVTM and CDR2 ANQGSEA. The CDR3 has 14 amino acids. CDR3 in DNA: TGCAGCGTCCGGACAGGGGGGATGATGAAGACCCAGTACTTC. This sequence encodes CSVRTGGMMKTQYF.

This chain joins TRBV5-1 and TRBJ2-2; TRBD2 might be the D (6 bases). The CDR3 has 15 amino acids. Germline V lookup: CDR1 SGHRS, CDR2 YFSETQ. The ends were cut back, 9 bases at V and 1 base at J, with 16 bases in the middle. The CDR3: CATTTGLMNTGELFF. The CDR3 nucleotides are TGCGCCACTACTACGGGACTGATGAACACCGGGGAGCTGTTTTTT.

This rearrangement joins TRBV2 to TRBJ2-3; D is unresolved. This CDR3 has 13 residues. The V gene's germline CDR1 is SNHLY and CDR2 FYNNEI. V lost 7 bases, J lost 1 base, and 9 bases lay in between. The CDR3 reads CASNGRRTDTQYF. The CDR3 nucleotides read TGTGCCAGCAACGGGCGGCGCACAGATACGCAGTATTTT.

The chain recombines TRBV30 with TRBJ2-2; 8 bases map to TRBD2. The germline CDR1 and CDR2 sequences are GTSNPN and SVGIG (reference sequence). The CDR3 sequence is 17 residues long. V lost 4 bases, J lost 2 bases, and 12 bases stayed unmatched. The CDR3 nucleotides read TGTGCCTGGAACCCCCGCGGCGGGAGGCCCAACACCGGGGAGCTGTTTTTT. This sequence encodes CAWNPRGGRPNTGELFF.

This rearrangement joins TRBV7-2 to TRBJ2-1; no clear D gene. From germline, CDR1 is SGHTA and CDR2 FQGNSA. Deletions cut 5 bases from V and 8 bases from J, with 16 bases between. This CDR3 is 14 amino acids long. In nucleotides, the CDR3 is TGTGCCAGCAGCCTTGGGCCTTCCTCGCATGAGCAGTTCTTC. Its protein product is CASSLGPSSHEQFF.

V gene TRBV6-5 combines with J gene TRBJ2-7, with 8 bases that match TRBD1. Germline V gene sequence: CDR1 MNHEY, CDR2 SVGAGI. The ends lost 2 bases at V and 2 bases at J; junction bases unmatched: 5. The CDR3 runs 15 residues. The CDR3 loop is CASSYRGQETYEQYF. The CDR3 region has the DNA TGTGCCAGCAGTTACCGGGGACAGGAGACCTACGAGCAGTACTTC.

Here the CDR3 DNA reads TGTGCCAGCAGCCCTTGGGGAGGCGGCTATGGCTACACCTTC. Protein product: CASSPWGGGYGYTF. The chain links TRBV5-4 to TRBJ1-2, with unresolved D. Germline CDR1 and CDR2: SGHNT and YYREEE (reference sequence). The CDR3 contains 14 residues. V was pared by 4 bases and J by 4 bases, with 14 bases between.

This chain connects TRBV30 to TRBJ1-3; D unresolved. V was clipped by 2 bases and J by 0 bases, with 8 bases between them. The CDR3 loop spans 14 amino acids. CDR1 is GTSNPN and CDR2 is SVGIG in the germline V gene (reference sequence). The CDR3 region is CAWSPQPSGNTIYF. CDR3 coding DNA: TGTGCCTGGAGTCCACAGCCCTCTGGAAACACCATATATTTT.

This clone occurred once. V is TRBV6-5 and J is TRBJ1-5, with 8 nucleotides matching TRBD1. CDR1 and CDR2 (germline): MNHEY, SVGAGI. This CDR3 has 15 amino acids. J was trimmed by 2 bases and V by 0 bases; bases with no gene match: 0. In DNA, the CDR3 is TGTGCCAGCAGTTACTCGGGACAGGGCAATCAGCCCCAGCATTTT. Protein: CASSYSGQGNQPQHF.

The V and J genes are TRBV5-1 and TRBJ1-5; D may be TRBD1 (5 bases). This CDR3 is 15 amino acids long. Per germline, CDR1 SGHRS and CDR2 YFSETQ. V was trimmed by 4 bases and J by 1 base, leaving 12 bases between them. CDR3 nucleotide sequence: TGCGCCAGCAGCCCTACAGGAGCCAGCAATCAGCCCCAGCATTTT. Encoded protein: CASSPTGASNQPQHF.

The J gene is TRBJ2-2, the V gene TRBV6-6; 8 bases fit TRBD2. The CDR3 extends over 16 amino acids. After removal of 6 bases from V and 1 base from J, the junction contained 7 bases not matched to a gene. Germline V gives CDR1 MNHNY, CDR2 SVGAGI (reference sequence). This CDR3 reads CASSLRTSRNTGELFF. The CDR3 nucleotides read TGTGCCAGCAGCCTCCGGACTAGCAGGAACACCGGGGAGCTGTTTTTT.

V usage is TRBV18 and J usage is TRBJ1-6; tentatively, D is TRBD1 (6 bases). This CDR3 has 15 amino acids. Looked up from germline, CDR1 is KGHSH and CDR2 is LQKENI. V was shortened by 5 bases and J by 8 bases, with 16 bases between the two germline ends. CDR3: CASSIQGPGDSPLHF. CDR3 in DNA: TGTGCCAGCTCAATACAGGGCCCCGGGGATTCACCCCTCCACTTT.

This CDR3 is CASSPDRVVDYGYTF. The CDR3 nucleotides are TGTGCCAGCTCCCCAGACAGGGTTGTAGACTATGGCTACACCTTC. The V gene is TRBV18, the J gene TRBJ1-2; 7 nucleotides match TRBD1. Unmatched junction bases numbered 10, after V lost 6 bases and J lost 3 bases. The CDR3 loop spans 15 amino acids. Germline V gives CDR1 KGHSH, CDR2 LQKENI.